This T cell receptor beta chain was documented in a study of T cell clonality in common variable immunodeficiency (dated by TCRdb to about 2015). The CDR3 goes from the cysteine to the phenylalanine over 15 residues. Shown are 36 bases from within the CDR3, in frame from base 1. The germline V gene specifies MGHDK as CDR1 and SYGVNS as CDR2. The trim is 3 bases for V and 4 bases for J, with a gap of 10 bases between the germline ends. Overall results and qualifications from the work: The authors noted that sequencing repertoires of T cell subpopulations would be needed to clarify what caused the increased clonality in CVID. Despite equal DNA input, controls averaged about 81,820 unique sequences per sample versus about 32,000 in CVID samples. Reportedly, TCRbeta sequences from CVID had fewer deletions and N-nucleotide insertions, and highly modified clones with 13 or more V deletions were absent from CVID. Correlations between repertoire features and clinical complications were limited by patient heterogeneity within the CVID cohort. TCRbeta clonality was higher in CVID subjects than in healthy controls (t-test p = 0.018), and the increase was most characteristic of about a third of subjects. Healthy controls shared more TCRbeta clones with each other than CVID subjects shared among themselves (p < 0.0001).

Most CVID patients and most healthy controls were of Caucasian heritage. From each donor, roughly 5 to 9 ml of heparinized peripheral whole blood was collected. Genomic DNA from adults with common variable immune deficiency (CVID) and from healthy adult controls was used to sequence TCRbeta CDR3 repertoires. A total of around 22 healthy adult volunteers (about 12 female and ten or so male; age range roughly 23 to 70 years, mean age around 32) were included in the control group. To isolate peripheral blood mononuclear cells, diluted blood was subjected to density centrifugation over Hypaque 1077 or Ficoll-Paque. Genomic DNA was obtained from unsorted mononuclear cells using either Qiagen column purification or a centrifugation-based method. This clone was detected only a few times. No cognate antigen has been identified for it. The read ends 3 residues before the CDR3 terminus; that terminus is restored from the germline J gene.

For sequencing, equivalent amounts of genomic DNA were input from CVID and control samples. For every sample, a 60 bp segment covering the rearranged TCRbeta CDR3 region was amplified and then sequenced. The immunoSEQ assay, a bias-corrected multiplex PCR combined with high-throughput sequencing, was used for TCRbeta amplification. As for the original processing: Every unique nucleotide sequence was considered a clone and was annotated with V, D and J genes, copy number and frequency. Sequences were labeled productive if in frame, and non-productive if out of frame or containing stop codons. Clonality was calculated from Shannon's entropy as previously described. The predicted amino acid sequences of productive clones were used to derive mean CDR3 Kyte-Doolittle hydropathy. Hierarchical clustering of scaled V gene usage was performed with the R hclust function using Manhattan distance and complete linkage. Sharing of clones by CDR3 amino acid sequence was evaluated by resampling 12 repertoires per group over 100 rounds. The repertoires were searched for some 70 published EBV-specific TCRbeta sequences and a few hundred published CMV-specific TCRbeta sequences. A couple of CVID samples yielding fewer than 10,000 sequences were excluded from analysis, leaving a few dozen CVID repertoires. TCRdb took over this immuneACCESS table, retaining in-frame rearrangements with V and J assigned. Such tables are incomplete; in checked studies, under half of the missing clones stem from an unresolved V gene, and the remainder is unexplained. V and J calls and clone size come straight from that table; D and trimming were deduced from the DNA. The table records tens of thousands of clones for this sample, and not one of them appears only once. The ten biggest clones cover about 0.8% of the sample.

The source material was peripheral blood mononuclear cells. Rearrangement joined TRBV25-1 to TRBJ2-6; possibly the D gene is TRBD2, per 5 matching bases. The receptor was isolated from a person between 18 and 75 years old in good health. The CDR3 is CASSDSGWGANVLTF. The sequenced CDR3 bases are TGTGCCAGCAGTGATTCGGGGTGGGGGGCCAACGTC.